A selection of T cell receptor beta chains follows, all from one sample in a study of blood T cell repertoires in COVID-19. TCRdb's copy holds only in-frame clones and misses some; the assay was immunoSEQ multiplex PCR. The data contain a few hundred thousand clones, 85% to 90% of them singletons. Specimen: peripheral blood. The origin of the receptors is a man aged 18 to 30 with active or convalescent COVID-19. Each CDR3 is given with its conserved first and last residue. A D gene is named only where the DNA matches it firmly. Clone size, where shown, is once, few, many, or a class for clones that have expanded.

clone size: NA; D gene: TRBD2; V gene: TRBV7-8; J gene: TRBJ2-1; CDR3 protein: CASSLLQWGTSGTNPYNEQFF; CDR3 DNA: TGTGCCAGCAGCTTACTACAATGGGGGACTAGCGGGACCAACCCCTACAATGAGCAGTTCTTC
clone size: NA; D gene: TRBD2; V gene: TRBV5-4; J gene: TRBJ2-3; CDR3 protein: CASSSQGGGTDTQYF; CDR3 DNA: TGTGCCAGCAGCTCCCAGGGAGGGGGCACAGATACGCAGTATTTT
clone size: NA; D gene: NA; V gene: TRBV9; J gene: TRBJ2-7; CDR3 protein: CASSVGDSGTYEQYF; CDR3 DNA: TGTGCCAGCAGCGTAGGCGATAGCGGAACCTACGAGCAGTACTTC
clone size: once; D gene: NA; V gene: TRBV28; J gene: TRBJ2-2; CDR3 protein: CASSYGSDTGELFF; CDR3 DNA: TGTGCCAGCAGTTACGGGTCGGACACCGGGGAGCTGTTTTTT
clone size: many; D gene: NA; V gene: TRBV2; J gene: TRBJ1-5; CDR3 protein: CASRGVGHLNQPQHF; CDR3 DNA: TGTGCCAGCAGAGGGGTCGGACACCTGAATCAGCCCCAGCATTTT
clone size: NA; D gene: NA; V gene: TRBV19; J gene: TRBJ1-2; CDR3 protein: CASSYRGFDGYTF; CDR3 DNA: TGTGCCAGTAGTTATCGAGGATTCGATGGCTACACCTTC
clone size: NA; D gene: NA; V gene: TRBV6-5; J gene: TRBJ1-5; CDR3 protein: CASNFNDQPQHF; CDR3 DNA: TGTGCCAGCAACTTCAATGATCAGCCCCAGCATTTT
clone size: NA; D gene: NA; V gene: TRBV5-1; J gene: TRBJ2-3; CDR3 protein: CASSLPTLASTDTQYF; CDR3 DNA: TGCGCCAGCAGCCTCCCCACGTTGGCTAGCACAGATACGCAGTATTTT
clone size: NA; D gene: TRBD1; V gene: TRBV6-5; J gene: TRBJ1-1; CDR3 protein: CASSSGTGGPEAFF; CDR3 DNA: TGTGCCAGCAGCTCCGGGACAGGGGGACCTGAAGCTTTCTTT
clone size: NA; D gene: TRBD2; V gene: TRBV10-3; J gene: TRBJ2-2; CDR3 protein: CAISEWERGVGELFF; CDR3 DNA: TGTGCCATCAGTGAGTGGGAGCGGGGGGTCGGAGAGCTGTTTTTT
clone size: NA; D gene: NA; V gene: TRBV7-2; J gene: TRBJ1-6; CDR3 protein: CASSLDAGSPLHF; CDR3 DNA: TGTGCCAGCAGCTTAGATGCGGGTTCACCCCTCCACTTT
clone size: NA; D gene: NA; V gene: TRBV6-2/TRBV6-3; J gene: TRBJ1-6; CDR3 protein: CASSYSSGLHSENSPLHF; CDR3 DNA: TGTGCCAGCAGTTACTCGAGCGGTCTGCACTCAGAGAATTCACCCCTCCACTTT
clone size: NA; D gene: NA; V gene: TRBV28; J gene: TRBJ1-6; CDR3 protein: CASTVTSPISPLHF; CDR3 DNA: TGTGCCAGCACCGTTACCAGTCCCATTTCACCCCTCCACTTT
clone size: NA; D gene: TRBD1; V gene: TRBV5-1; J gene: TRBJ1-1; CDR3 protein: CASRSQGDTEAFF; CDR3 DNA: TGCGCCAGCAGGTCGCAGGGGGACACTGAAGCTTTCTTT
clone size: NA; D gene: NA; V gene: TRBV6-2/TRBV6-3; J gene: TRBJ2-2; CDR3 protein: CASSSGGELFF; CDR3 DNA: TGTGCCAGCAGTTCCGGCGGGGAGCTGTTTTTT
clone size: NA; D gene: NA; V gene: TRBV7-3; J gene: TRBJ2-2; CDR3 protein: CASSPRWRTNTGELFF; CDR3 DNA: TGTGCCAGCAGCCCACGGTGGCGGACGAACACCGGGGAGCTGTTTTTT
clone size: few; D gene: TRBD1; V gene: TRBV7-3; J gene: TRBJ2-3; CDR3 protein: CASSWGQGDTDTQYF; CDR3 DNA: TGTGCCAGCAGCTGGGGACAGGGGGACACAGATACGCAGTATTTT
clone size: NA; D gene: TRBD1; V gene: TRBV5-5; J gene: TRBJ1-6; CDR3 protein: CASSWMTGNNSPLHF; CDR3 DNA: TGTGCCAGCAGCTGGATGACAGGGAATAATTCACCCCTCCACTTT
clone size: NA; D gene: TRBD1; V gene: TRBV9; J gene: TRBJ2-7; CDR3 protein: CASSGRDSSYEQYF; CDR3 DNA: TGTGCCAGCAGCGGCCGGGACAGTTCCTACGAGCAGTACTTC
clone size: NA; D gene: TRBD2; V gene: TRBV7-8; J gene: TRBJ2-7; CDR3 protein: CASSYLTGTSGGREQYF; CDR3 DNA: TGTGCCAGCAGCTACTTAACTGGGACTAGCGGAGGGAGGGAGCAGTACTTC
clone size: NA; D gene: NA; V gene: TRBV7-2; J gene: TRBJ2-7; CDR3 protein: CASSLLAPGYEQYF; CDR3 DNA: TGTGCCAGCAGCTTACTAGCTCCTGGCTACGAGCAGTACTTC
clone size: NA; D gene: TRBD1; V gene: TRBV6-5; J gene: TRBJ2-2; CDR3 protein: CASQRQGGTGELFF; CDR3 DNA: TGTGCCAGCCAGCGACAGGGTGGGACCGGGGAGCTGTTTTTT
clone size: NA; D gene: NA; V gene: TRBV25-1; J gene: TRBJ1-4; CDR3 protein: CASSERPGGEKLFF; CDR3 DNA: TGTGCCAGCTCAGAGCGGCCAGGTGGAGAAAAACTGTTTTTT
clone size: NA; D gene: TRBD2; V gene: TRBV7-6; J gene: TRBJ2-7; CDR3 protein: CASSLASGPSPTKQYF; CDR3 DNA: TGTGCCAGCAGCTTAGCTAGCGGGCCATCTCCTACGAAGCAGTACTTC
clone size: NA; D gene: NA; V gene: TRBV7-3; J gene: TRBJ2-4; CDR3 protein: CASSSLSGKNIQYF; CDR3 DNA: TGTGCCAGCAGCTCCTTATCAGGAAAAAACATTCAGTACTTC
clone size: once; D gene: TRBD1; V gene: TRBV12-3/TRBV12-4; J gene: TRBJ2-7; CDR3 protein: CASSRTGVYEQYF; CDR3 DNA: TGTGCCAGCAGTAGAACAGGGGTCTACGAGCAGTACTTC
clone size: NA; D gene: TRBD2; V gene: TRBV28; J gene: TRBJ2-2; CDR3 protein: CASSFGGAITGELFF; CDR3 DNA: TGTGCCAGCAGTTTCGGGGGGGCGATCACCGGGGAGCTGTTTTTT
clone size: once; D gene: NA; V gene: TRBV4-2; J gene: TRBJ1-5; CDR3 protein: CASSQDVTGKQPQHF; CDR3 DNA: TGTGCCAGCAGCCAAGATGTTACAGGCAAACAGCCCCAGCATTTT
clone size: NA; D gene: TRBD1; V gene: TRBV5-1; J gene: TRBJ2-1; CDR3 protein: CASSWRSGQGFNEQFF; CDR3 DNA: TGCGCCAGCAGCTGGAGGTCGGGACAGGGGTTCAATGAGCAGTTCTTC
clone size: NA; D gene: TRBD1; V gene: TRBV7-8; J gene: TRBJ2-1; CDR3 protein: CASSLFSDRGVHNEQFF; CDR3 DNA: TGTGCCAGCAGCTTGTTCTCGGACAGGGGTGTCCACAATGAGCAGTTCTTC
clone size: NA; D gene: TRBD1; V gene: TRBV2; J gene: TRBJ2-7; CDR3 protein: CASRTGNYEQYF; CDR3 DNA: TGTGCCAGCAGGACAGGGAACTACGAGCAGTACTTC
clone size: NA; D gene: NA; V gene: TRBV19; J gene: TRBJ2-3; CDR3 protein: CASSIEASASTDTQYF; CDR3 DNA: TGTGCCAGTAGTATAGAGGCTAGCGCTAGCACAGATACGCAGTATTTT
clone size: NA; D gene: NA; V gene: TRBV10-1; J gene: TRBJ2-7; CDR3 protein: CASSVGGIPYEQYF; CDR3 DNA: TGCGCCAGCAGTGTAGGCGGGATCCCATACGAGCAGTACTTC
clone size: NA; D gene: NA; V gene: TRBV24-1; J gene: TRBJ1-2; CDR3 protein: CATSDYGFNYGYTF; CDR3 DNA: TGTGCCACCAGTGATTACGGGTTTAACTATGGCTACACCTTC
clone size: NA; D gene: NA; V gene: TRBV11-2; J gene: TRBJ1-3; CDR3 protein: CASSLERVRGGSPRRNTIYF; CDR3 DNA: TGTGCCAGCAGCTTAGAACGGGTTAGGGGAGGTTCTCCCCGAAGGAACACCATATATTTT
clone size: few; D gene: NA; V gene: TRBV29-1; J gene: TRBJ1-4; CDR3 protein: CSVVSSFTEKLFF; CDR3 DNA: TGCAGCGTTGTGTCCAGTTTTACTGAAAAACTGTTTTTT
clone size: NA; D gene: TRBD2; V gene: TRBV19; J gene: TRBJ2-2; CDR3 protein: CASSPLGPRGAGELFF; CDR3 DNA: TGTGCCAGTAGTCCCCTTGGGCCCCGGGGGGCCGGGGAGCTGTTTTTT
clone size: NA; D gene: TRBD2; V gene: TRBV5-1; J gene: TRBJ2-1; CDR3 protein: CASSDPGLNNEQFF; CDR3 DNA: TGCGCCAGCAGCGACCCGGGACTAAACAATGAGCAGTTCTTC
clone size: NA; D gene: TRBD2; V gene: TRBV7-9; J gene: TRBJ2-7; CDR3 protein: CASTSGGDDEQYF; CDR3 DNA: TGTGCCAGCACTTCCGGGGGGGATGACGAGCAGTACTTC
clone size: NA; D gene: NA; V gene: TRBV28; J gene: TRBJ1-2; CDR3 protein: CASSLLALRVLVADSNYGYTF; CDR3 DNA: TGTGCCAGCAGTTTACTGGCCTTGAGAGTGCTTGTGGCTGACTCTAACTATGGCTACACCTTC
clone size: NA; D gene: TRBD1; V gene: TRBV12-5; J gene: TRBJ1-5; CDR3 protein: CASGLQGLSNQPQHF; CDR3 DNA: TGTGCTAGTGGTCTACAGGGGCTTAGCAATCAGCCCCAGCATTTT
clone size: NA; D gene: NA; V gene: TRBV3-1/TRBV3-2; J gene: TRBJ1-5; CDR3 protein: CASSLSRRQPQHF; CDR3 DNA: TGTGCCAGCAGCCTTTCTCGGCGGCAGCCCCAGCATTTT
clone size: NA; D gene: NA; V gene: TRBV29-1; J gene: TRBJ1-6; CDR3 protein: CSVLTGYNSPLHF; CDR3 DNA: TGCAGCGTTCTCACAGGGTATAATTCACCCCTCCACTTT
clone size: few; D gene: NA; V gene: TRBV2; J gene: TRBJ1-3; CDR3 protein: CASSRGSANTIYF; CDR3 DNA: TGTGCCAGCAGTAGAGGTTCGGCAAACACCATATATTTT
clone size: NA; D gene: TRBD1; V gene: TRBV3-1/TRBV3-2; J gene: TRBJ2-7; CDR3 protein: CASSQAQDRSHEQYF; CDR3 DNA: TGTGCCAGCAGCCAAGCACAGGACAGGTCTCACGAGCAGTACTTC
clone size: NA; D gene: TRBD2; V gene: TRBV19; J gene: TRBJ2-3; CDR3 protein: CASSRTSGGEVLDTQYF; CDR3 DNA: TGTGCCAGTAGTAGGACTAGCGGGGGGGAGGTATTAGATACGCAGTATTTT
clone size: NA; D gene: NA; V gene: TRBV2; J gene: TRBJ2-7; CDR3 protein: CASSELSGSSYEQYF; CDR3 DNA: TGTGCCAGCAGTGAATTGAGCGGATCCTCCTACGAGCAGTACTTC
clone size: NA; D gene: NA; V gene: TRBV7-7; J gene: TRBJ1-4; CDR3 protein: CASSLGLGEGEKLFF; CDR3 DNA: TGTGCCAGCAGCTTAGGGTTAGGGGAAGGCGAAAAACTGTTTTTT
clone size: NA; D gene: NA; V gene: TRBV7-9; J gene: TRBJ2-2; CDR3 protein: CASSFQGPSGELFF; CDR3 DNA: TGTGCCAGCAGCTTTCAGGGGCCGAGCGGGGAGCTGTTTTTT
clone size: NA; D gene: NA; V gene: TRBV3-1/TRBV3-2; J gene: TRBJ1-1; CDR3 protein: CASSLTENTEAFF; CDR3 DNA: TGTGCCAGCAGCCTGACAGAAAACACTGAAGCTTTCTTT
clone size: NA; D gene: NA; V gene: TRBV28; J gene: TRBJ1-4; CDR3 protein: CASSSPYHEKLFF; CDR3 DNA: TGTGCCAGCAGTTCCCCTTATCATGAAAAACTGTTTTTT